This TCR beta chain was documented in a study of blood T cells in healthy people across ages. The CDR3 contains 13 residues. Trimming cost V 2 bases and J 8 bases, with 15 bases left between them. Germline lookup yields CDR1 DFQATT and CDR2 SNEGSKA (reference sequence). A second about 7 to 11 cycle PCR used barcoded and J-beta primers. TCRdb used MiXCR to reprocess the 5' RACE reads, holding one entry per CDR3 protein. Seen here are around 1,600,000 distinct CDR3 sequences, 42% observed once, and the top ten hold approximately 4%. Concerning this clonotype: Antigen: not known.

Notes on the study in general: The study could not conclusively compare naive and antigen-experienced cells, given its unsorted PBMCs. Long-lived donors exceeded aged donors in naive CD4+ cells and diversity. Measured against age, TCR beta diversity per million T cells decreased in a roughly linear manner.

The sequence was collected from a woman aged 18-29 years in good health. The gene calls are TRBV20-1 and TRBJ1-2, with D maybe TRBD1 (5 bases). The sample comprised blood. The CDR3 coding sequence is TGCAGTGCTAGATCGGGGCCAGGGAACGGCTACACCTTC. It yields the protein CSARSGPGNGYTF.